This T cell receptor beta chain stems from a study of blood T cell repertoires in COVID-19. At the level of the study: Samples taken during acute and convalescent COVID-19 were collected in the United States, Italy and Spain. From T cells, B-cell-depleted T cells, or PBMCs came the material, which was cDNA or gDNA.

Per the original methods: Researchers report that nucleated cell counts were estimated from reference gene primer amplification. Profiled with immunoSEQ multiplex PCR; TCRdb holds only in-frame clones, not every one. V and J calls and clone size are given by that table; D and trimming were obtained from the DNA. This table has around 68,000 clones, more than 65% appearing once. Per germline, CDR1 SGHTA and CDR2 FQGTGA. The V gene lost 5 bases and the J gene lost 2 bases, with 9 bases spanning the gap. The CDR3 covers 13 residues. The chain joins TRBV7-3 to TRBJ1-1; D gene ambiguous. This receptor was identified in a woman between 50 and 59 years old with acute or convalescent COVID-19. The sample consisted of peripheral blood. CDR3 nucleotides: TGTGCCAGCAGCCCCACCGGTAACACTGAAGCTTTCTTT. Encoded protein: CASSPTGNTEAFF.